This TCR beta chain was found in a study of cytomegalovirus exposure and HLA in healthy donors. Germline V lookup: CDR1 SGHDN, CDR2 FVKESK. The CDR3 spans 15 residues. V lost 2 bases and J lost 5; bases outside the gene matches: 8. The donors gave bone marrow, and they were healthy. The PCR employed 60 Vbeta primers together with 13 Jbeta primers. Sequencing used immunoSEQ multiplex PCR; TCRdb keeps in-frame clones, though not all of them. The sample has 100,000 or so clones, around 62% seen once; the top ten hold over 5%. The V gene is TRBV14, the J gene TRBJ2-7; 8 nucleotides match TRBD2. The sequenced sample was PBMCs. The clonotype was recovered from a woman aged 25 to 39 in good health and CMV-seropositive. The CDR3 here is CASSQSSGWSNEQYF. CDR3 bases: TGTGCCAGCAGCCAATCTAGCGGGTGGTCTAACGAGCAGTACTTC. Drawing the rest from reference TRBV14 and TRBJ2-7, the complete variable domain is EAGVTQFPSHSVIEKGQTVTLRCDPISGHDNLYWYRRVMGKEIKFLLHFVKESKQDESGMPNNRFLAERTGGTYSTLKVQPAELEDSGVYFCASSQSSGWSNEQYFGPGTRLTVT.